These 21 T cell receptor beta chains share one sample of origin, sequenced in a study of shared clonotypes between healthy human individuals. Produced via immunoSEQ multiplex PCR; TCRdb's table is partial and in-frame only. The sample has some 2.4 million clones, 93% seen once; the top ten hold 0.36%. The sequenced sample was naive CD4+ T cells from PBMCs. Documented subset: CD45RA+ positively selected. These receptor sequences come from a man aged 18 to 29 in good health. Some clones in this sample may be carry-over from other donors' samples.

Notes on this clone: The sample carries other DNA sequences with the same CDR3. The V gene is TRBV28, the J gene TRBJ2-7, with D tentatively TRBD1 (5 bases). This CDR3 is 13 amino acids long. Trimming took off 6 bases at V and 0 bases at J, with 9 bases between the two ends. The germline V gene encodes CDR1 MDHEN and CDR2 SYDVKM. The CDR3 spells CASRIGHSYEQYF. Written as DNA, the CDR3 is TGTGCCAGCAGGATCGGACACTCCTACGAGCAGTACTTC.

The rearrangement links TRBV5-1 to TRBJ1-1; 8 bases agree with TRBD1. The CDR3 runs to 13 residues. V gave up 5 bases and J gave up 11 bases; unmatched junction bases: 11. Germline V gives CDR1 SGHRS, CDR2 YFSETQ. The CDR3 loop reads CASRQETGGTAFF. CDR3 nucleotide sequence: TGCGCCAGCAGACAAGAAACAGGGGGAACGGCTTTCTTT.

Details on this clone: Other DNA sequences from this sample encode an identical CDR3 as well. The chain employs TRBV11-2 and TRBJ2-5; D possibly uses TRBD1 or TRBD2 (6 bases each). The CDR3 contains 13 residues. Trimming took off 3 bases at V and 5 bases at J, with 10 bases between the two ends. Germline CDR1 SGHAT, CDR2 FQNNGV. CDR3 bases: TGTGCCAGCAGCTTCGGGGGCGGCGAGACCCAGTACTTC. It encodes CASSFGGGETQYF.

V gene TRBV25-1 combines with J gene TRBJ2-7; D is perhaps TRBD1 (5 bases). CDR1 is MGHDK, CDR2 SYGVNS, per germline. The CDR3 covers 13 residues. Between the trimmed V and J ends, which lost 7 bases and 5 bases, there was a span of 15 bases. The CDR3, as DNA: TGTGCCAGCACCCGCTCAGGGAACAACGAGCAGTACTTC. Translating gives CASTRSGNNEQYF.

The CDR3 is CASSLGSQAFYEQYF. Written as DNA, the CDR3 is TGTGCCAGCAGCTTAGGGTCCCAGGCCTTCTACGAGCAGTACTTC. The V gene is TRBV5-6, the J gene TRBJ2-7; no clear D. Germline lookup yields CDR1 SGHDT and CDR2 YYEEEE. This CDR3 contains 15 residues. V was shortened by 2 bases and J by 3 bases, with 15 bases between the two germline ends.

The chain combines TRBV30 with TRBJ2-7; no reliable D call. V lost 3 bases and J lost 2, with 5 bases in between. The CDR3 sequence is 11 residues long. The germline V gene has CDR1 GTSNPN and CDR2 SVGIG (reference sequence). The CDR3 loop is CAWSGPYEQYF. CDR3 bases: TGTGCCTGGAGCGGCCCCTACGAGCAGTACTTC.

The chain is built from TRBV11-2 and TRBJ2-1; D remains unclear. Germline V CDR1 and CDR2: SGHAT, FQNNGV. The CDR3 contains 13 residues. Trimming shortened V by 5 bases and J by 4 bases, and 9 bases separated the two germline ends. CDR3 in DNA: TGTGCCAGCAGCCATACTAATTACAATGAGCAGTTCTTC. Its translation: CASSHTNYNEQFF.

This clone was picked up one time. CDR3 bases: TGCAGTTGCTCGACTAGCTACGAGCAGTTCTTC. Protein product: CSCSTSYEQFF. V usage is TRBV20-1 and J usage is TRBJ2-1, with 7 positions matching TRBD2. J gave up 10 bases and V 8 bases, and 8 bases lay outside the gene matches. The CDR3 contains 11 residues. CDR1 is DFQATT, CDR2 SNEGSKA, per germline (reference sequence).

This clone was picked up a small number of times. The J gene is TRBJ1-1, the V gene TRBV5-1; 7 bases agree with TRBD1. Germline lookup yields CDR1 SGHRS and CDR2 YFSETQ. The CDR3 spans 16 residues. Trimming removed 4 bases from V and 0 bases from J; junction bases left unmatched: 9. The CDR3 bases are TGCGCCAGCAGCCAAGCGGGACAGCCGGTGAACACTGAAGCTTTCTTT. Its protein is CASSQAGQPVNTEAFF. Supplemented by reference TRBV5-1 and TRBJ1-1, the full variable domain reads KAGVTQTPRYLIKTRGQQVTLSCSPISGHRSVSWYQQTPGQGLQFLFEYFSETQRNKGNFPGRFSGRQFSNSRSEMNVSTLELGDSALYLCASSQAGQPVNTEAFFGQGTRLTVV.

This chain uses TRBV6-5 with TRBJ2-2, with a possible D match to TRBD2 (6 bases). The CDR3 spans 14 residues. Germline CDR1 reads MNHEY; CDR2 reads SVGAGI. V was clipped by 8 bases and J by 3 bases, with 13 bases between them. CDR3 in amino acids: CASGRTKDTGELFF. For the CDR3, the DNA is TGTGCCAGCGGGAGGACTAAGGACACCGGGGAGCTGTTTTTT.

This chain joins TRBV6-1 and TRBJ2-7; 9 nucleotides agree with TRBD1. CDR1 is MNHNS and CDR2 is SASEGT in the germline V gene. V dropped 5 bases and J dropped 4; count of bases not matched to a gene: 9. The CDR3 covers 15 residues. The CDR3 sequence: CASSPEGTGRYEQYF. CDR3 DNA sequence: TGTGCCAGCAGTCCCGAAGGGACAGGGCGGTACGAGCAGTACTTC.

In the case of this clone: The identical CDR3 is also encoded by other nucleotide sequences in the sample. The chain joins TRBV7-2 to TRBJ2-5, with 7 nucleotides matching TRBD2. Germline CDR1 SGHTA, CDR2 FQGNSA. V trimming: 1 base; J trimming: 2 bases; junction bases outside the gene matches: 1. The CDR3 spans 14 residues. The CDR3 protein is CASSLVGGQETQYF. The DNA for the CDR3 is TGTGCCAGCAGCTTAGTCGGGGGGCAAGAGACCCAGTACTTC.

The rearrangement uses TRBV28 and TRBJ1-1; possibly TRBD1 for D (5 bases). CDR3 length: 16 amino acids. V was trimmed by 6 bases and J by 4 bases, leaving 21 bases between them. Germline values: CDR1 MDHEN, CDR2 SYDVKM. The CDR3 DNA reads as TGTGCCAGCAGCTTGGCCGGAGGGGCGTTGAGCACTGAAGCTTTCTTT. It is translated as CASSLAGGALSTEAFF.

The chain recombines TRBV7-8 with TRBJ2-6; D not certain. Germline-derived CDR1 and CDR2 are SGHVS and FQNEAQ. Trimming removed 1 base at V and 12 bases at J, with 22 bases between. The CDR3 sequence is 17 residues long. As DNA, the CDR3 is TGTGCCAGCAGCTTAGGCTTCGGAATCCCACCCCTTAGCGTCCTGACTTTC. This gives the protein CASSLGFGIPPLSVLTF.

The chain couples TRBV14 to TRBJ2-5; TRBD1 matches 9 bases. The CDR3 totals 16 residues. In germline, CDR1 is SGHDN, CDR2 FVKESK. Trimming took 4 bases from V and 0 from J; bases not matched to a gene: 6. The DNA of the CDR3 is TGTGCCAGCAGCCCGGACAGGGGACAGTACCAAGAGACCCAGTACTTC. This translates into CASSPDRGQYQETQYF.

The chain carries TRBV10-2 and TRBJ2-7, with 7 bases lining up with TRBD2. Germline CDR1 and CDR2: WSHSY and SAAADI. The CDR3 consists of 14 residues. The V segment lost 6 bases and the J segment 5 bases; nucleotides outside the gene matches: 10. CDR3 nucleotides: TGCGCCAGCAGGGCTACCGGACTAGGAAACGAGCAGTACTTC. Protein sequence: CASRATGLGNEQYF.

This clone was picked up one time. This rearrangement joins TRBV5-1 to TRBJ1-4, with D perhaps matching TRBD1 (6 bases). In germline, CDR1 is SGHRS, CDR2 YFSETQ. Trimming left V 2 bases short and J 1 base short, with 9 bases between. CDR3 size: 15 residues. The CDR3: CASSLNRETNEKLFF. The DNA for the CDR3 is TGCGCCAGCAGCTTAAACAGGGAAACTAATGAAAAACTGTTTTTT.

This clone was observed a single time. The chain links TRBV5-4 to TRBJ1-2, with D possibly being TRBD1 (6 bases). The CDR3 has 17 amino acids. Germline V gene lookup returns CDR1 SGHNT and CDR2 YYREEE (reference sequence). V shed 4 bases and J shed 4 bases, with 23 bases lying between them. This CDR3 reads CASSPWGPPGVGYGYTF. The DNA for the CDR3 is TGTGCCAGCAGCCCGTGGGGGCCGCCGGGGGTCGGCTATGGCTACACCTTC.

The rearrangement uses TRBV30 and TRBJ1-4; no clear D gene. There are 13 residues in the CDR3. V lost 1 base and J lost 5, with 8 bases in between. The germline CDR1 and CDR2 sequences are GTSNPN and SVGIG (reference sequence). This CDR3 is CAWSDMANEKLFF. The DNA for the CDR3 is TGTGCCTGGAGTGACATGGCGAATGAAAAACTGTTTTTT.

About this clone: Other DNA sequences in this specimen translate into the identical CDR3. The CDR3 nucleotides are TGTGCCAGCAGGGGGACGGGCGGCCAGCCCCAGCATTTT. This encodes CASRGTGGQPQHF. The chain has TRBV6-1 and TRBJ1-5; a weak D match, TRBD1 (5 bases). Germline assignment: CDR1 MNHNS and CDR2 SASEGT. CDR3 length: 13 residues. V shed 6 bases and J shed 7 bases, with 13 bases lying between them.

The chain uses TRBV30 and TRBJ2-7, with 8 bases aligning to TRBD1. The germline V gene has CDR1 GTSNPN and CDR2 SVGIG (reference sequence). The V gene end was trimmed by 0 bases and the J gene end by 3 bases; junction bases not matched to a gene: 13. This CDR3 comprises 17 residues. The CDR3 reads CAWSVNPTRGQSYEQYF. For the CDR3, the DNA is TGTGCCTGGAGTGTAAACCCCACCAGGGGGCAAAGCTACGAGCAGTACTTC.